This T cell receptor beta chain is from a study of CXCR3-negative and CXCR3-positive naive CD8 T cells. About the study: Per-library TRB read counts averaged about 1.5 +/- 0.3 million, adding up to 120 million to 150 million in total.

Of note for this clonotype: Antigen: not known.

Carrying UMI labels, the TRB cDNA libraries were prepared through 5' RACE. TCRdb re-called the 5' RACE reads and gives one entry per CDR3 protein, without DNA. Here the sample table reports about 98,000 distinct CDR3 sequences. Study-wide findings and caveats: Hydrophobicity was higher for TRB CDR3s found in CXCR3-positive naive cells than in CXCR3-negative naive cells.

The CDR3 spans 11 residues. Germline-derived CDR1 and CDR2 are SQVTM and ANQGSEA. This sequence joins TRBV29-1 and TRBJ1-1; TCRdb's D gene call, TRBD1, goes unchecked for lack of DNA. The sequence came from a human donor in good health. Some clones in this sample may be carry-over from other donors' samples. The specimen sequenced was naive CXCR3+ CD8+ T cells from blood. Stated subset: CD45RO-CCR7+CD27+CD95- naive CD8+ T cells expressing CXCR3 (TNR3+). The CDR3 region is CSATGPDEAFF. The full variable domain, its missing parts supplied by reference TRBV29-1 and TRBJ1-1, is SAVISQKPSRDICQRGTSLTIQCQVDSQVTMMFWYRQQPGQSLTLIATANQGSEATYESGFVIDKFPISRPNLTFSTLTVSNMSPEDSSIYLCSATGPDEAFFGQGTRLTVV.